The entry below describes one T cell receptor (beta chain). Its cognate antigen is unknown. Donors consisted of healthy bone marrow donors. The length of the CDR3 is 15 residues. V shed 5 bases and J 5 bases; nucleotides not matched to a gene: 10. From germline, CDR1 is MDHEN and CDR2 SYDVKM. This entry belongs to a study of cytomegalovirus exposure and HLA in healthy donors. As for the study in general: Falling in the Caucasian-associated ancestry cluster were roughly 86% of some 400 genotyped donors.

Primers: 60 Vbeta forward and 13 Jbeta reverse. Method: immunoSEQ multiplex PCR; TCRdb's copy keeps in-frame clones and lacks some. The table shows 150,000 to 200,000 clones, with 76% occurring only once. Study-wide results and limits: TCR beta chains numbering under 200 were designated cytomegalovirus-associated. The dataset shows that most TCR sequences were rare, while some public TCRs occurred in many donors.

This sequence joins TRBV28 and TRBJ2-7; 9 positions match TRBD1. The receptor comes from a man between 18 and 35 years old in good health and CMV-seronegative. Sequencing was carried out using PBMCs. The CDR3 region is CASSPTGQGTNEQYF. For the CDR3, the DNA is TGTGCCAGCAGTCCAACTGGACAGGGGACCAACGAGCAGTACTTC.